These 10 T cell receptor beta chains originate from one sample sequenced in a study of CD8 T cells in ankylosing spondylitis. Overall study findings and caveats: Ankylosing spondylitis blood appeared to be characterized by a TCR beta motif of roughly eight highly homologous variants.

The antigens of these receptors remain unknown. Via MiXCR, TCRdb re-called the 5' RACE reads, giving one row per CDR3 protein. The sample yields some 330,000 distinct CDR3 sequences, 7.5% to 9% seen once. The material sequenced was blood, either unsorted or a sorted T cell fraction (not recorded which). These receptors were taken from a male donor with ankylosing spondylitis.

This clonotype was counted a few times. The genes are TRBV5-6 and TRBJ2-7; 7 nucleotides agree with TRBD2. V gave up 0 bases and J gave up 0 bases; unmatched junction bases: 3. This CDR3 has 15 amino acids. From germline, CDR1 is SGHDT and CDR2 YYEEEE. CDR3 loop: CASSLVLAGSYEQYF. The DNA of the CDR3 is TGTGCCAGCAGCTTGGTCTTAGCGGGCTCCTACGAGCAGTACTTC.

This clonotype was recorded many times. The gene calls are TRBV12-3 or TRBV12-4 and TRBJ2-1; D could derive from TRBD1 or TRBD2 (6 bases each). CDR3 size: 12 residues. V was cut by 0 bases and J by 15 bases, with 12 bases left in between. DNA for the CDR3: TGTGCCAGCAGTTTAGCGTTGGGGGGCCGGTTCTTC. This translates into CASSLALGGRFF.

Only one count was recorded for this clonotype. The rearrangement uses TRBV5-6 and TRBJ2-7; 8 bases are shared with TRBD2. The CDR3 has 15 residues. The J segment lost 5 bases and the V segment lost 2 bases, leaving 9 bases of the junction unmatched. CDR1 and CDR2 (germline): SGHDT, YYEEEE. The CDR3 spells CASSFGTGGLDEQYF. The DNA of the CDR3 is TGTGCCAGCAGCTTCGGTACGGGAGGGCTCGACGAGCAGTACTTC.

This clonotype was observed a few times. The CDR3 DNA is TGCAGTGCCGCGACTAGCGGGACCTACGAGCAGTACTTC. Amino acids: CSAATSGTYEQYF. The chain carries TRBV20-1 and TRBJ2-7; TRBD2 matches 11 bases. The CDR3 length is 13 residues. After removal of 6 bases from V and 2 bases from J, the junction contained 3 bases not matched to a gene. Germline CDR1 is DFQATT and CDR2 is SNEGSKA (reference sequence).

This clonotype was recorded many times. The chain combines TRBV29-1 with TRBJ1-4; D not resolved. The length of the CDR3 is 12 residues. Germline-derived CDR1 and CDR2 are SQVTM and ANQGSEA. The V end lost 4 bases, the J end lost 8 bases, and 11 bases lay between the germline ends. CDR3 loop: CSVGLGREKLFF. CDR3 nucleotide sequence: TGCAGCGTTGGGTTAGGACGGGAAAAACTGTTTTTT.

This clonotype was detected ten times or more. The rearrangement joins TRBV5-4 to TRBJ2-1; the match to TRBD2 covers 8 bases. Trimming took 2 bases from V and 6 from J; bases not matched to a gene: 7. The CDR3 totals 15 residues. Germline CDR1 and CDR2: SGHNT and YYREEE (reference sequence). The CDR3 DNA reads as TGTGCCAGCAGCTTTGGTGTAGCGGGGATCAATGAGCAGTTCTTC. Translated: CASSFGVAGINEQFF.

This clonotype was detected a few times. The CDR3 bases are TGTGCCAGCAGCTTACTGGGAACGAACACTGAAGCTTTCTTT. Its translation: CASSLLGTNTEAFF. The chain carries TRBV7-9 and TRBJ1-1; D not certain. This CDR3 is 14 amino acids long. The germline V and J ends were trimmed by 2 bases and 1 base, with 8 bases remaining between them. CDR1 is SEHNR, CDR2 FQNEAQ, per germline (reference sequence).

The genes are TRBV5-5 and TRBJ2-3, with D possibly being TRBD1 or TRBD2 (5 bases each). The CDR3 is made up of 16 amino acids. From germline, CDR1 is SGHKS and CDR2 YYEKEE (reference sequence). The V end lost 0 bases, the J end lost 0 bases, and 11 bases lay between the germline ends. The CDR3 sequence: CASSLVGTGSTDTQYF. CDR3 nucleotides: TGTGCCAGCAGCTTGGTCGGGACGGGTAGCACAGATACGCAGTATTTT.

This clonotype has more than one count but fewer than ten. The chain couples TRBV5-6 to TRBJ2-1, with 7 nucleotides matching TRBD2. Trimming cost V 0 bases and J 7 bases; bases outside gene matches: 7. Germline CDR1 reads SGHDT; CDR2 reads YYEEEE. The CDR3 loop spans 15 amino acids. CDR3 nucleotides: TGTGCCAGCAGCTTGGGGGGAGGGCTTATAAATGAGCAGTTCTTC. This encodes CASSLGGGLINEQFF.

The gene calls are TRBV21-1 and TRBJ2-1. TRBV21-1 is assigned pseudogene status. CDR3 length: 13 residues. The CDR3 spells CASSKAEYNEQFF. CDR3 bases: TGTGCCAGCAGCAAAGCGGAGTACAATGAGCAGTTCTTC.